These T cell receptor beta chains were read from a single sample in a study of T cell responses to AZD1222 COVID-19 vaccine. Profiling relied on immunoSEQ multiplex PCR, and the TCRdb table lists in-frame clones only, not all of them. The sample includes about 160,000 clones, roughly 90% of them seen just once. Sequencing was performed on peripheral blood, taken 28 days after the second AZD1222 dose. The source of these receptors is an adult who received the AZD1222 COVID-19 vaccine. CDR3s include the opening cysteine and the closing phenylalanine or tryptophan. The order of the fields is CDR3 length, D gene, clone size, J gene, V gene, CDR3 protein, CDR3 DNA. A D gene is named only where the DNA matches it firmly. Not every row has a clone size; where given, it reads once, few, many or a size class.

>17|NA|once|TRBJ2-7|TRBV6-6
CASSQAWVPTYSYEQYF
TGTGCCAGCAGTCAGGCGTGGGTCCCGACGTACTCCTACGAGCAGTACTTC
>14|NA|once|TRBJ1-2|TRBV5-1
CASIPDSSNYGYTF
TGCGCCAGCATCCCGGACAGTTCTAACTATGGCTACACCTTC
>15|NA|once|TRBJ2-1|TRBV24-1
CATSDSLGDFNEQFF
TGTGCCACCAGTGATTCTTTGGGGGACTTCAATGAGCAGTTCTTC
>14|NA|NA|TRBJ1-3|TRBV6-5
CASSYKGAGNTIYF
TGTGCCAGCAGTTACAAGGGGGCTGGAAACACCATATATTTT
>11|NA|NA|TRBJ1-1|TRBV4-2
CASSRGSEAFF
TGTGCCAGCAGCCGGGGGAGTGAAGCTTTCTTT
>14|NA|NA|TRBJ2-7|TRBV4-2
CASSQDRGEYEQYF
TGTGCCAGCAGCCAAGATCGTGGGGAATACGAGCAGTACTTC
>11|NA|NA|TRBJ1-2|TRBV5-1
CASSLGGGYTF
TGCGCCAGCAGCTTAGGGGGTGGCTACACCTTC
>12|NA|NA|TRBJ1-2|TRBV7-3
CASSLGGYGYTF
TGTGCCAGCAGCTTAGGCGGGTACGGCTACACCTTC
>14|TRBD1|NA|TRBJ1-6|TRBV6-5
CASNDRGYNSPLHF
TGTGCCAGCAACGACAGGGGCTATAATTCACCCCTCCACTTT
>15|NA|NA|TRBJ2-4|TRBV6-2/TRBV6-3
CASSYYGAPPDIQYF
TGTGCCAGCAGTTACTATGGTGCCCCCCCGGACATTCAGTACTTC
>16|NA|NA|TRBJ1-2|TRBV19
CASSIGGQFLNYGYTF
TGTGCCAGTAGTATTGGCGGGCAGTTCCTCAACTATGGCTACACCTTC
>15|NA|NA|TRBJ1-1|TRBV3-1/TRBV3-2
CASSQGLGRNTEAFF
TGTGCCAGCAGCCAAGGGTTGGGCAGGAACACTGAAGCTTTCTTT
>14|TRBD2|NA|TRBJ2-5|TRBV5-1
CASSLGGGAETQYF
TGCGCCAGCAGCTTGGGCGGGGGGGCGGAGACCCAGTACTTC
>12|NA|NA|TRBJ1-1|TRBV7-9
CASSAGLSEAFF
TGTGCCAGCAGTGCGGGGTTGTCTGAAGCTTTCTTT
>13|NA|few|TRBJ1-5|TRBV6-1
CASSEGNFQPQHF
TGTGCCAGCAGTGAGGGGAATTTTCAGCCCCAGCATTTT
>12|NA|NA|TRBJ2-1|TRBV19
CASSPRYNEQFF
TGTGCCAGTAGTCCGCGTTACAATGAGCAGTTCTTC
>18|TRBD1|few|TRBJ1-5|TRBV3-1/TRBV3-2
CASSISGQGSRGNQPQHF
TGTGCCAGCAGTATCTCGGGACAGGGTTCGCGGGGCAATCAGCCCCAGCATTTT
>14|TRBD1|NA|TRBJ2-7|TRBV7-2
CASSIDRGRYEQYF
TGTGCCAGCAGCATCGACAGGGGGCGGTACGAGCAGTACTTC